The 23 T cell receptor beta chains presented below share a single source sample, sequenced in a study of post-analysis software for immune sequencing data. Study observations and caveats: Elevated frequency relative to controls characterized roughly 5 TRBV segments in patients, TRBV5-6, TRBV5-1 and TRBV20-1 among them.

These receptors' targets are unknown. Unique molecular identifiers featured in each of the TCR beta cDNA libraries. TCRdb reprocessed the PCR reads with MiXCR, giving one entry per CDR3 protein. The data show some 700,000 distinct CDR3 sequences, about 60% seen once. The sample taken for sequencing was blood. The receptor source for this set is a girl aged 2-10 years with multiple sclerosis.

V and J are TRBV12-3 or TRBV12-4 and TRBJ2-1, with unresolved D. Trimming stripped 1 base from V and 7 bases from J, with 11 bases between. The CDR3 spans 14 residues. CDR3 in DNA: TGTGCCAGCAGTTTAGACACGACTGGTAATGAGCAGTTCTTC. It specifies CASSLDTTGNEQFF.

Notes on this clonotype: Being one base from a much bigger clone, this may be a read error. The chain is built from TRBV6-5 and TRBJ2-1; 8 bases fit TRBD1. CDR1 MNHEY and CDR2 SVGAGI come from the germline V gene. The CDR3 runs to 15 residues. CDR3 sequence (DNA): TGTGCCGGCAGTTCACCCGGGACAGGAGACAATGAGCAGTTCTTC. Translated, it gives CAGSSPGTGDNEQFF.

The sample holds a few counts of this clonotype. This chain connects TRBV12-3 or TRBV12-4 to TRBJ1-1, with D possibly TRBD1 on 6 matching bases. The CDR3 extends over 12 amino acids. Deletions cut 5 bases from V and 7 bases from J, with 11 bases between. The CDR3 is CASSPQGNEAFF. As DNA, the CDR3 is TGTGCCAGCAGTCCACAGGGTAATGAAGCTTTCTTT.

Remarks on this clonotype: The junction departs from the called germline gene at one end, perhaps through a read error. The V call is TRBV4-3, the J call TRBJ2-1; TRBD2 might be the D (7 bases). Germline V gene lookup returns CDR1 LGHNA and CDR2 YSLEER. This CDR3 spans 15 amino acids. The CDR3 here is CASSQGGGEYNGQFF. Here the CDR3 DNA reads TGCGCCAGCAGCCAAGGAGGGGGGGAGTACAATGGGCAGTTCTTC.

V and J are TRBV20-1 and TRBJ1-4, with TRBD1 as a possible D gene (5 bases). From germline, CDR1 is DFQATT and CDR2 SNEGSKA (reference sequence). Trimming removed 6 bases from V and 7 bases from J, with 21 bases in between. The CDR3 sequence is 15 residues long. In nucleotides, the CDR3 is TGCAGTGCCAACATGAGAGGAGGGGTCAGTGAAAAACTGTTTTTT. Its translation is CSANMRGGVSEKLFF.

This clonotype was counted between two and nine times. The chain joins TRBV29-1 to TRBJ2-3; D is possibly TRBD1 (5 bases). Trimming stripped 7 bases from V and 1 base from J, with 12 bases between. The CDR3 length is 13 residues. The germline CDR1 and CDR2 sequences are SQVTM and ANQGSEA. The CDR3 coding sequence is TGCAGCGGCCACAGGTACCGCACAGATACGCAGTATTTT. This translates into CSGHRYRTDTQYF.

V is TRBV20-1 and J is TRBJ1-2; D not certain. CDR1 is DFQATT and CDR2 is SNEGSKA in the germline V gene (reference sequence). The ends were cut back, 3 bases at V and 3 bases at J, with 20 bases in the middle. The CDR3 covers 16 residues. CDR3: CSARMNIAGSYYGYTF. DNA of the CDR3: TGCAGTGCTAGGATGAACATCGCCGGGTCCTACTATGGCTACACCTTC.

The CDR3 here is CASSYGTQQFF. CDR3 nucleotides: TGTGCCAGCAGTTACGGGACTCAGCAGTTCTTC. The chain is built from TRBV6-2 or TRBV6-3 and TRBJ2-1; the D gene is possibly TRBD2 (6 bases). The CDR3 runs to 11 residues. CDR1 and CDR2 from the germline V gene are MNHEY and SVGEGT. The ends were cut back, 2 bases at V and 11 bases at J, with 7 bases in the middle.

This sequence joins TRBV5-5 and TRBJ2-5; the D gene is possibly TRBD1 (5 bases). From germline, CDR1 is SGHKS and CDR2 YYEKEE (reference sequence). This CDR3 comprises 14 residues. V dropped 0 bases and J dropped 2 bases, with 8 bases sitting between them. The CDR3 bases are TGTGCCAGCAGCTTGGTGACAGCACAAGAGACCCAGTACTTC. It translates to CASSLVTAQETQYF. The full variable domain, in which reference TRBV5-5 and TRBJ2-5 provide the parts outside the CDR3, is DAGVTQSPTHLIKTRGQQVTLRCSPISGHKSVSWYQQVLGQGPQFIFQYYEKEERGRGNFPDRFSARQFPNYSSELNVNALLLGDSALYLCASSLVTAQETQYFGPGTRLLVL.

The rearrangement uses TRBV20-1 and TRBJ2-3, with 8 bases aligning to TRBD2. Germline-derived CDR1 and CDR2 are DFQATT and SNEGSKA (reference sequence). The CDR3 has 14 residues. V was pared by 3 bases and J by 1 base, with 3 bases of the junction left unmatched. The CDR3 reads CSASGAGGTDTQYF. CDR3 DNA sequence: TGCAGTGCTAGTGGAGCGGGAGGCACAGATACGCAGTATTTT.

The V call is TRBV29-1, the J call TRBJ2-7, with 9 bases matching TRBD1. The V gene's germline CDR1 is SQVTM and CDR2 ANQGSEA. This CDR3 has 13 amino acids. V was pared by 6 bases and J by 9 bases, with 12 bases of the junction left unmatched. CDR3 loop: CSVSRDRDRWQYF. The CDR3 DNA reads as TGCAGCGTCTCCCGGGACAGGGACAGGTGGCAGTACTTC.

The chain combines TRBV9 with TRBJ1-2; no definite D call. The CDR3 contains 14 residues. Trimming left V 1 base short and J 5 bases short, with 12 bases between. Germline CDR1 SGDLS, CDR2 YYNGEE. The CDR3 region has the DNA TGTGCCAGCAGCGTAAGTGGGAGCAAATATGGCTACACCTTC. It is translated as CASSVSGSKYGYTF.

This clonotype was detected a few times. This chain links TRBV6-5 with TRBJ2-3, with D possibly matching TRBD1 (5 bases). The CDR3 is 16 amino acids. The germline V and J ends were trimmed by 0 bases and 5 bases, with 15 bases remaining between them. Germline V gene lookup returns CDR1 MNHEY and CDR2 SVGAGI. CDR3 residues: CASSYSGLGVRDTQYF. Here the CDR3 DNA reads TGTGCCAGCAGTTACTCGGGGCTAGGAGTGAGAGATACGCAGTATTTT.

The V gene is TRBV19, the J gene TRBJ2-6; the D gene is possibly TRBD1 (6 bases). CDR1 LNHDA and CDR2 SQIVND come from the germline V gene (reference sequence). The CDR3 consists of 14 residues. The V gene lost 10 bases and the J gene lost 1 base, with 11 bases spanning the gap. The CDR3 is CATRQESGANVLTF. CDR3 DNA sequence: TGTGCCACCCGACAGGAATCTGGGGCCAACGTCCTGACTTTC. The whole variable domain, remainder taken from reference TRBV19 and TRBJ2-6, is DGGITQSPKYLFRKEGQNVTLSCEQNLNHDAMYWYRQDPGQGLRLIYYSQIVNDFQKGDIAEGYSVSREKKESFPLTVTSAQKNPTAFYLCATRQESGANVLTFGAGSRLTVL.

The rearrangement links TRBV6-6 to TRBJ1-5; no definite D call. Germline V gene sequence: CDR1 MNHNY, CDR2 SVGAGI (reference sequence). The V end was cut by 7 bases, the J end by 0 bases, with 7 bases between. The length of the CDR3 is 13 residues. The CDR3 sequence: CASKFSSNQPQHF. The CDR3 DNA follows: TGTGCCAGCAAGTTTTCTAGCAATCAGCCCCAGCATTTT.

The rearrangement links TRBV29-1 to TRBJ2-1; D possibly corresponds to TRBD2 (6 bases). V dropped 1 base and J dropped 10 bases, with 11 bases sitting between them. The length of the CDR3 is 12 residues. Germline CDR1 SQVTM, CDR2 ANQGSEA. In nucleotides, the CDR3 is TGCAGCGTTGAAGTCGGTGCGGGAGAGCAGTTCTTC. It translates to CSVEVGAGEQFF.

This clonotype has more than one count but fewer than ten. DNA for the CDR3: TGTGCCAGCAGTGAAGGAGGGGATTCACCCCTCCACTTT. It encodes CASSEGGDSPLHF. The chain combines TRBV2 with TRBJ1-6, with D perhaps TRBD1 (5 bases). Per the germline V gene, CDR1 is SNHLY and CDR2 is FYNNEI. The CDR3 length is 13 residues. The V end lost 1 base, the J end lost 8 bases, and 6 bases lay between the germline ends.

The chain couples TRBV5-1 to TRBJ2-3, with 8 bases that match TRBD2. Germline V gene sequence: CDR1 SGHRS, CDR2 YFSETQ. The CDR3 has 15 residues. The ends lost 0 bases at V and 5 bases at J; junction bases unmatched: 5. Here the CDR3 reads CASSLAREGGDTQYF. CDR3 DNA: TGCGCCAGCAGCTTGGCACGGGAGGGCGGAGATACGCAGTATTTT.

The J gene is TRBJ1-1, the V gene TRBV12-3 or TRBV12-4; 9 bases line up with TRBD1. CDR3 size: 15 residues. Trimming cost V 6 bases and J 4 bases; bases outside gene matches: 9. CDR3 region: CASRVTGGGSTEAFF. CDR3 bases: TGTGCCAGCAGGGTGACAGGGGGGGGGAGCACTGAAGCTTTCTTT.

CDR3 DNA sequence: TGCGCCAGCAGCTTGGCGTCGGCAGTTGATACGCAGTATTTT. Protein sequence: CASSLASAVDTQYF. This chain connects TRBV5-1 to TRBJ2-3; D remains ambiguous. V was clipped by 0 bases and J by 6 bases, with 11 bases between them. There are 14 residues in the CDR3. In germline, CDR1 is SGHRS, CDR2 YFSETQ.

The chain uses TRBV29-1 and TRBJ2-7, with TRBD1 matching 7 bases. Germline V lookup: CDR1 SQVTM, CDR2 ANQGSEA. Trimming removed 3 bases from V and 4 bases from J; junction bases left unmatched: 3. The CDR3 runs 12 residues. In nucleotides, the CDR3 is TGCAGCGTTGAGCTACAGGGGTACGAGCAGTACTTC. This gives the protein CSVELQGYEQYF.

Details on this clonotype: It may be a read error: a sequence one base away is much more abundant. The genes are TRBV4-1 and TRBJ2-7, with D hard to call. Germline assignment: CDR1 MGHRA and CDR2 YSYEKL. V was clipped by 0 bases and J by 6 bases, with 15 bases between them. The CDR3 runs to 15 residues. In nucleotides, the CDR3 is TGCGCCAGCAGCCAAGATCAGCCAGGTAGCAGCGAGCAGTACTTC. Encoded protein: CASSQDQPGSSEQYF.

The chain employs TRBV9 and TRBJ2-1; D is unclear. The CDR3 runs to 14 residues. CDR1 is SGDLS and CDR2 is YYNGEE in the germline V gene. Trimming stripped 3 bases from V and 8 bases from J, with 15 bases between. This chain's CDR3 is CASSADGPTHEQFF. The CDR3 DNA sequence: TGTGCCAGCAGCGCAGACGGACCGACTCATGAGCAGTTCTTC.